The clone carrying this T cell receptor (beta chain) has at least ten counts. Its antigen is not identified. Within the sample, other DNA sequences also encode this same CDR3. The sample belongs to a study of beta chain features in type 1 diabetes. Whole-study findings and limits: The study found moderately but significantly shorter TCRB CDR3s in all four CD4+ subsets of Type 1 diabetes patients.

Trimming left V 2 bases short and J 2 bases short, with 1 base between. Germline V lookup: CDR1 DFQATT, CDR2 SNEGSKA (reference sequence). The CDR3 extends over 10 amino acids. The investigators reverse transcribed all of the isolated RNA, so they sequenced expressed TCRB transcripts. Some clones are missing from TCRdb's copy, which holds only in-frame ones; the method was immunoSEQ multiplex PCR. The repertoire includes a few hundred thousand clones, around 10% of them detected once, and 0.55% to 0.75% sits in the top ten. The sequence was collected from a man younger than 45 with type 1 diabetes. Material: central memory CD4+ T cells from blood. This rearrangement joins TRBV20-1 to TRBJ2-7; D remains ambiguous. CDR3 DNA: TGCAGTGCTAGAACCTACGAGCAGTACTTC. It yields the protein CSARTYEQYF.